Below are 13 T cell receptor beta chains sequenced from a single sample in a study of T cell repertoires in aging, cancer and after chemotherapy. TRB rearrangements spanning V, D and J were amplified using mixed TRB-A/B primers. TCRdb re-analysed the multiplex PCR reads in MiXCR, keeping a single row per CDR3 protein. This table holds roughly 7,100 distinct CDR3 sequences, about 56% found once. TCR beta rearrangements were amplified from peripheral blood genomic DNA. The sample taken for sequencing was blood. These receptors came from a human donor with a solid tumor.

As DNA, the CDR3 is TGTGCCAGCAGCTTAGGGTGGGACAGTCCGAACACTGAAGCTTTCTTT. Translated: CASSLGWDSPNTEAFF. This chain joins TRBV13 and TRBJ1-1, with TRBD1 matching over 7 bases. The germline V gene has CDR1 PRHDT and CDR2 FYEKMQ (reference sequence). The CDR3 spans 16 residues. J gave up 1 base and V 0 bases, and 5 bases lay outside the gene matches.

The rearrangement links TRBV11-1 to TRBJ2-2; D unresolved. CDR1 and CDR2 from the germline V gene are SGHAT and FQDESV (reference sequence). Trimming took 5 bases from V and 5 from J, leaving 9 bases between them. The length of the CDR3 is 13 residues. The CDR3 sequence is CASSPGPTGELFF. The CDR3 DNA sequence: TGTGCCAGCAGCCCGGGTCCTACCGGGGAGCTGTTTTTT.

Comment on this clonotype: The junction departs from the called germline gene at one end, perhaps through a read error. The chain links TRBV20-1 to TRBJ2-7; 8 bases match TRBD2. CDR3 length: 17 amino acids. CDR1 is DFQATT and CDR2 is SNEGSKA in the germline V gene (reference sequence). The CDR3 protein is CSARSGLGGTRLYEQYF. CDR3 nucleotides: TGCAGTGCTAGAAGTGGGTTAGGAGGGACTAGACTCTACGAGCAGTACTTT.

This clonotype was seen more than once but under ten times. The chain uses TRBV20-1 and TRBJ2-7; 8 bases are a match to TRBD2. After removal of 6 bases from V and 1 base from J, the junction contained 5 bases not matched to a gene. This CDR3 contains 13 residues. Germline V gene lookup returns CDR1 DFQATT and CDR2 SNEGSKA (reference sequence). CDR3 loop: CSATSGGSYEQYF. CDR3 DNA: TGCAGTGCAACCAGCGGGGGATCCTACGAGCAGTACTTC.

The rearrangement uses TRBV6-5 and TRBJ2-7; 9 bases are a match to TRBD2. The CDR3 runs to 15 residues. The V segment lost 5 bases and the J segment 3 bases; nucleotides outside the gene matches: 8. CDR1 is MNHEY, CDR2 SVGAGI, per germline. Here the CDR3 DNA reads TGTGCCAGCAGTCTATCGGGACTAGCCAGCTACGAGCAGTACTTC. Translated: CASSLSGLASYEQYF.

In its sample, this clonotype was seen a few times. The chain joins TRBV6-6 to TRBJ2-7, with 7 bases aligning to TRBD1. Trimming at V came to 8 bases and at J to 3 bases, leaving 4 bases not matched to a gene. This CDR3 is built from 12 residues. The germline V gene has CDR1 MNHNY and CDR2 SVGAGI (reference sequence). The CDR3 nucleotides read TGTGCCAGCCGGGACAGAAACTACGAGCAGTACTTC. It is translated as CASRDRNYEQYF.

The chain links TRBV27 to TRBJ2-7; the D is unclear. V was trimmed by 8 bases and J by 0 bases, leaving 8 bases between them. The germline V gene has CDR1 MNHEY and CDR2 SMNVEV (reference sequence). CDR3 length: 12 residues. CDR3 coding DNA: TGTGCCAGCTTCTCGAGCTCCTACGAGCAGTACTTC. Translating it yields CASFSSSYEQYF.

This clonotype was recorded a few times. This chain uses TRBV29-1 with TRBJ1-1; possibly TRBD1 for D (6 bases). This CDR3 comprises 15 residues. Trimming stripped 1 base from V and 1 base from J, with 13 bases between. Germline values: CDR1 SQVTM, CDR2 ANQGSEA. The CDR3 region is CSVEGPLTGNTEAFF. The CDR3 nucleotides are TGCAGCGTTGAAGGTCCCCTGACAGGGAACACTGAAGCTTTCTTT.

The chain employs TRBV7-3 and TRBJ1-2, with 9 bases matching TRBD1. Germline CDR1 reads SGHTA; CDR2 reads FQGTGA. The CDR3 has 15 residues. V was pared by 2 bases and J by 7 bases, with 8 bases of the junction left unmatched. CDR3 sequence (DNA): TGTGCCAGCAGCTTAGAGGGACAGGGTAGAGGTGGCTACACCTTC. It specifies CASSLEGQGRGGYTF.

This clonotype was seen a handful of times. The chain recombines TRBV4-2 with TRBJ2-2, with 12 nucleotides matching TRBD2. V was clipped by 1 base and J by 5 bases; unmatched bases: 11. This CDR3 is 19 amino acids long. Looked up from germline, CDR1 is LGHNA and CDR2 is YNFKEQ. The CDR3 nucleotides are TGTGCCAGCAGCCAAGTTAGAGGACTAGCGGGAAGGGGGACCGGGGAGCTGTTTTTT. This encodes CASSQVRGLAGRGTGELFF.

The rearrangement joins TRBV20-1 to TRBJ2-7; 11 nucleotides match TRBD2. The CDR3 is 15 amino acids. Germline CDR1 reads DFQATT; CDR2 reads SNEGSKA (reference sequence). Trimming removed 2 bases from V and 4 bases from J; junction bases left unmatched: 7. This chain's CDR3 is CSARPLAGAHYEQYF. DNA for the CDR3: TGCAGTGCTAGACCACTAGCGGGAGCTCATTACGAGCAGTACTTC.

The chain links TRBV10-3 to TRBJ2-7; D might be TRBD1 or TRBD2, each matching 5 bases. The CDR3 runs to 14 residues. V lost 5 bases and J lost 9, with 20 bases in between. Germline CDR1 and CDR2: ENHRY and SYGVKD. CDR3 amino acids: CAISRDGSYERQYF. The CDR3, as DNA: TGTGCCATCAGTAGGGACGGCTCCTACGAGCGGCAGTACTTC.

The CDR3 sequence: CASSYGGGGQPQHF. DNA for the CDR3: TGTGCCAGCAGTTACGGAGGAGGAGGGCAGCCCCAGCATTTT. The chain employs TRBV6-5 and TRBJ1-5, with D unresolved. The germline gives CDR1 MNHEY, CDR2 SVGAGI. The V end lost 2 bases, the J end lost 7 bases, and 12 bases lay between the germline ends. This CDR3 spans 14 amino acids.